Following are 9 T cell receptor beta chains from one sample sequenced in a study of T cell repertoires in cytomegalovirus infection. No antigen is known for these receptors. TCRdb reprocessed the reads with MiXCR, giving one entry per CDR3 protein. The data show about 770,000 distinct CDR3 sequences, with almost 30% seen just once and around 14% held by the top ten. The material was cultured CD8+ T cells from PBMCs, obtained from culture after CMV antigen stimulation. The source is a human donor in good health (CMV status not recorded). Some clones in this sample may be carry-over from other donors' samples.

The chain has TRBV5-4 and TRBJ1-1; TRBD1 might be the D (5 bases). V was cut by 2 bases and J by 6 bases, with 11 bases left in between. Per the germline V gene, CDR1 is SGHNT and CDR2 is YYREEE (reference sequence). The CDR3 loop spans 13 amino acids. The CDR3 region is CASSFAGTAEAFF. CDR3 sequence (DNA): TGTGCCAGCAGCTTCGCCGGGACTGCTGAAGCTTTCTTT. The full variable domain, rest sourced from reference TRBV5-4 and TRBJ1-1, is ETGVTQSPTHLIKTRGQQVTLRCSSQSGHNTVSWYQQALGQGPQFIFQYYREEENGRGNFPPRFSGLQFPNYSSELNVNALELDDSALYLCASSFAGTAEAFFGQGTRLTVV.

This clonotype has a handful of counts. The chain combines TRBV4-3 with TRBJ1-4; D is ambiguous. The V end was cut by 0 bases, the J end by 7 bases, with 9 bases between. The CDR3 extends over 14 amino acids. CDR1 LGHNA and CDR2 YSLEER come from the germline V gene. CDR3 sequence reads: CASSQDSGGEKLFF. The DNA of the CDR3 is TGCGCCAGCAGCCAAGACTCAGGCGGTGAAAAACTGTTTTTT.

The rearrangement links TRBV29-1 to TRBJ2-1; D is unresolved. Germline V gives CDR1 SQVTM, CDR2 ANQGSEA. The V end lost 7 bases, the J end lost 10 bases, and 11 bases lay between the germline ends. The CDR3 extends over 10 amino acids. The CDR3 spells CSARALEQFF. The CDR3 DNA is TGCAGCGCACGGGCCTTGGAGCAGTTCTTC.

CDR3 DNA sequence: TGCGCCAGCAGCCCAACGGCCCTTGTGGCCTACGAGCAGTACTTC. Amino acid sequence: CASSPTALVAYEQYF. The chain joins TRBV4-1 to TRBJ2-7; D is unclear. CDR1 is MGHRA and CDR2 is YSYEKL in the germline V gene. There are 15 residues in the CDR3. V gave up 4 bases and J gave up 2 bases, with 15 bases separating them.

The chain recombines TRBV13 with TRBJ2-6; no clear D gene. Trimming removed 5 bases at V and 0 bases at J, with 20 bases between. Germline V gives CDR1 PRHDT, CDR2 FYEKMQ (reference sequence). The CDR3 covers 19 residues. The CDR3 protein is CASSQLDGRILSGANVLTF. The DNA for the CDR3 is TGTGCCAGCAGCCAACTGGACGGACGAATACTCTCTGGGGCCAACGTCCTGACTTTC.

This clonotype was detected many times. This chain joins TRBV6-1 and TRBJ1-4; no clear D gene. The CDR3 has 17 amino acids. The germline V gene has CDR1 MNHNS and CDR2 SASEGT. V was pared by 0 bases and J by 0 bases, with 11 bases between. CDR3 sequence (DNA): TGTGCCAGCAGTGAAGCTATGTTTATAACAACTAATGAAAAACTGTTTTTT. This translates into CASSEAMFITTNEKLFF.

This clonotype was found a few times. The chain combines TRBV14 with TRBJ2-3, with TRBD1 matching 8 bases. This CDR3 has 16 amino acids. V was pared by 4 bases and J by 0 bases, with 6 bases of the junction left unmatched. The germline gives CDR1 SGHDN, CDR2 FVKESK. The CDR3 DNA sequence: TGTGCCAGCAGCCCCAGGACAGGGAGAAGCACAGATACGCAGTATTTT. It codes for CASSPRTGRSTDTQYF.

This clonotype came up a few times. The chain couples TRBV6-6 to TRBJ1-1, with D possibly TRBD1 on 6 matching bases. V lost 1 base, J lost 1 base, and 16 bases lay in between. CDR3 size: 17 residues. Germline-derived CDR1 and CDR2 are MNHNY and SVGAGI (reference sequence). Here the CDR3 DNA reads TGTGCCAGCAGTTACTTTCGACCCGGGACACAGAACACTGAAGCTTTCTTT. Amino acid sequence: CASSYFRPGTQNTEAFF.

This clonotype was observed a few times. The CDR3 region has the DNA TGTGCCAGCAGCGCCCCCCTCGGACTAGCCGCCGGCTTCCAGTTCTTC. It specifies CASSAPLGLAAGFQFF. The chain is built from TRBV7-9 and TRBJ2-1; 8 bases fit TRBD2. The germline CDR1 and CDR2 sequences are SEHNR and FQNEAQ (reference sequence). V trimming: 5 bases; J trimming: 13 bases; junction bases outside the gene matches: 19. This CDR3 contains 16 residues. Variable domain in full (rest from reference TRBV7-9 and TRBJ2-1): DTGVSQNPRHKITKRGQNVTFRCDPISEHNRLYWYRQTLGQGPEFLTYFQNEAQLEKSRLLSDRFSAERPKGSFSTLEIQRTEQGDSAMYLCASSAPLGLAAGFQFFGPGTRLTVL.